The 22 T cell receptor beta chains below all came from one sample that was sequenced in a study of T cell responses to AZD1222 COVID-19 vaccine. The repertoire was sequenced with immunoSEQ multiplex PCR; TCRdb's copy has only in-frame clones and lacks some. The sample has approximately 150,000 clones; roughly 88% are singletons. The specimen was peripheral blood, collected 28 days after the second AZD1222 dose. These receptor sequences come from an adult who received the AZD1222 COVID-19 vaccine.

The chain has TRBV6-5 and TRBJ1-1; 10 bases line up with TRBD1. The CDR3 runs 13 residues. The V gene's germline CDR1 is MNHEY and CDR2 SVGAGI. V lost 6 bases and J lost 7; bases outside the gene matches: 5. The CDR3 loop reads CASRTGTGVEAFF. The CDR3 coding sequence is TGTGCCAGCAGAACCGGGACAGGGGTTGAAGCTTTCTTT.

The chain combines TRBV30 with TRBJ1-3; TRBD1 is a possible D gene (5 bases). CDR3 size: 15 residues. The germline CDR1 and CDR2 sequences are GTSNPN and SVGIG (reference sequence). Trimming cost V 0 bases and J 2 bases, with 11 bases left between them. CDR3: CAWSVQETAGNTIYF. The CDR3 DNA sequence: TGTGCCTGGAGTGTACAAGAGACAGCTGGAAACACCATATATTTT.

The chain combines TRBV5-4 with TRBJ2-4; D is possibly TRBD2 (7 bases). The germline gives CDR1 SGHNT, CDR2 YYREEE (reference sequence). This CDR3 has 16 amino acids. Trimming left V 4 bases short and J 6 bases short, with 20 bases between. CDR3 protein: CASSIRGGGMGNIQYF. CDR3 bases: TGTGCCAGCAGCATTCGCGGGGGCGGAATGGGAAACATTCAGTACTTC.

This clone has only one observation. The chain recombines TRBV28 with TRBJ2-7; D gene unclear. This CDR3 region has 12 residues. With 1 base removed from V and 1 base from J, the gap between germline ends came to 2 bases. The germline CDR1 and CDR2 sequences are MDHEN and SYDVKM. CDR3 nucleotides: TGTGCCAGCAGTTTATCTTCCTACGAGCAGTACGTC. Translating it yields CASSLSSYEQYV.

The rearrangement uses TRBV5-1 and TRBJ1-4, with D maybe TRBD1 (5 bases). V was trimmed by 3 bases and J by 0 bases, leaving 12 bases between them. In germline, CDR1 is SGHRS, CDR2 YFSETQ. The length of the CDR3 is 16 residues. CDR3 in DNA: TGCGCCAGCAGCTCGGAGGGACCGGCAACTAATGAAAAACTGTTTTTT. It translates to CASSSEGPATNEKLFF.

The genes are TRBV6-2 or TRBV6-3 and TRBJ1-1, with D possibly matching TRBD1 (5 bases). CDR1 and CDR2 from the germline V gene are MNHEY and SVGEGT. This CDR3 is 13 amino acids long. V was shortened by 4 bases and J by 8 bases, with 14 bases between the two germline ends. The CDR3 region has the DNA TGTGCCAGCAGTTTAGGGGTTCTTACGGAAGCTTTCTTT. It translates to CASSLGVLTEAFF.

The chain joins TRBV24-1 to TRBJ1-5; D not resolved. The length of the CDR3 is 12 residues. V dropped 4 bases and J dropped 3 bases, with 3 bases sitting between them. In germline, CDR1 is KGHDR, CDR2 SFDVKD. The chain's CDR3 is CATSEANQPQHF. The CDR3 DNA follows: TGTGCCACCAGTGAGGCCAATCAGCCCCAGCATTTT.

With respect to this clone: Compared with germline, one end of the junction differs, possibly owing to a read error. The chain uses TRBV9 and TRBJ1-5, with a possible D match to TRBD1 (5 bases). The CDR3 spans 15 residues. The germline CDR1 and CDR2 sequences are SGDLS and YYNGEE. The CDR3 sequence is CASSAEGRRNQPQHF. The CDR3 nucleotides are TGTGCCAGCAGCGCCGAGGGACGGCGCAATCAGCCCCAACATTTT.

The chain is built from TRBV6-4 and TRBJ2-1; D remains unclear. CDR3 length equals 13 residues. V shed 2 bases and J shed 6 bases, with 8 bases lying between them. Germline CDR1 MRHNA, CDR2 SNTAGT. CDR3 amino acids: CASSDRFGNEQFF. CDR3 DNA sequence: TGTGCCAGCAGTGACCGCTTTGGCAATGAGCAGTTCTTC.

The V gene is TRBV6-5, the J gene TRBJ2-1; TRBD1 might be the D (6 bases). Germline CDR1 reads MNHEY; CDR2 reads SVGAGI. The CDR3 totals 13 residues. The V end was cut by 2 bases, the J end by 8 bases, with 10 bases between. The CDR3 DNA reads TGTGCCAGCAGTTACGTGGGGGCTGATGAGCAGTTCTTC. Protein: CASSYVGADEQFF.

This rearrangement joins TRBV5-1 to TRBJ2-2, with 8 bases matching TRBD1. The CDR3 is 15 amino acids. The junction had 5 bases not matched to a gene; V was cut back by 4 bases and J by 3 bases. CDR1 SGHRS and CDR2 YFSETQ come from the germline V gene. This CDR3 is CASSPRGQDTGELFF. The CDR3 DNA reads TGCGCCAGCAGCCCCAGGGGGCAAGACACCGGGGAGCTGTTTTTT.

This clone was detected ten times or more. This chain connects TRBV4-1 to TRBJ1-1; 8 positions agree with TRBD1. This CDR3 has 16 residues. The germline CDR1 and CDR2 sequences are MGHRA and YSYEKL. V shed 2 bases and J 6 bases; nucleotides not matched to a gene: 11. CDR3 protein: CASSQRTGLMKSEAFF. The CDR3 DNA sequence: TGCGCCAGCAGCCAAAGGACAGGGCTGATGAAATCTGAAGCTTTCTTT.

J is TRBJ2-3 and V is TRBV30; D is possibly TRBD2 (6 bases). V was clipped by 2 bases and J by 5 bases, with 14 bases between them. The CDR3 extends over 14 amino acids. Germline loops: CDR1 GTSNPN, CDR2 SVGIG (reference sequence). The CDR3 region has the DNA TGTGCCTGGAGTTCCGGGAGTGGCCGAGATACGCAGTATTTT. Translation gives CAWSSGSGRDTQYF.

The chain combines TRBV28 with TRBJ2-6, with 9 bases lining up with TRBD1. The trim removed 1 base at V and 0 bases at J, leaving 13 bases unmatched. Germline V gives CDR1 MDHEN, CDR2 SYDVKM. The CDR3 extends over 21 amino acids. The CDR3 loop reads CASSLYIGGGQGFSGANVLTF. CDR3 sequence (DNA): TGTGCCAGCAGTTTATATATTGGGGGGGGACAGGGCTTCTCTGGGGCCAACGTCCTGACTTTC.

The rearrangement links TRBV6-5 to TRBJ2-7, with TRBD2 matching over 10 bases. The ends lost 4 bases at V and 4 bases at J; junction bases unmatched: 4. Germline V gene sequence: CDR1 MNHEY, CDR2 SVGAGI. The CDR3 has 14 amino acids. This chain's CDR3 is CASSSSGGSYEQYF. For the CDR3, the DNA is TGTGCCAGCAGTTCTAGCGGGGGTTCATACGAGCAGTACTTC.

In nucleotides, the CDR3 is TGCAGCGGGGGGCGGGACAGGGGAACGACTGAAGCTTTCTTT. This gives the protein CSGGRDRGTTEAFF. The chain is built from TRBV29-1 and TRBJ1-1; 10 positions match TRBD1. CDR3 length: 14 amino acids. Per the germline V gene, CDR1 is SQVTM and CDR2 is ANQGSEA. V was pared by 7 bases and J by 5 bases, with 10 bases of the junction left unmatched. The complete variable domain, with remaining parts taken from reference TRBV29-1 and TRBJ1-1, reads SAVISQKPSRDICQRGTSLTIQCQVDSQVTMMFWYRQQPGQSLTLIATANQGSEATYESGFVIDKFPISRPNLTFSTLTVSNMSPEDSSIYLCSGGRDRGTTEAFFGQGTRLTVV.

V gene TRBV9 combines with J gene TRBJ1-1; a possible D gene is TRBD1 (5 bases). This CDR3 contains 16 residues. The V and J ends lost 0 bases and 4 bases respectively, with 16 bases between them. Germline assignment: CDR1 SGDLS and CDR2 YYNGEE. The CDR3 sequence is CASSVAEGAPGTEAFF. CDR3 DNA: TGTGCCAGCAGCGTAGCCGAAGGGGCGCCGGGCACTGAAGCTTTCTTT.

The chain links TRBV15 to TRBJ2-3; 9 bases map to TRBD1. The CDR3 has 16 amino acids. Trimming took 2 bases from V and 1 from J; bases not matched to a gene: 4. Germline V gene data show CDR1 as LNHNV and CDR2 as YYDKDF (reference sequence). The CDR3 here is CATSRRTGARTDTQYF. The DNA of the CDR3 is TGTGCCACCAGCAGAAGGACAGGGGCTCGCACAGATACGCAGTATTTT.

The chain joins TRBV6-2 or TRBV6-3 to TRBJ2-7, with TRBD2 identical over 8 bases. J was trimmed by 4 bases and V by 6 bases; bases with no gene match: 5. The germline V gene has CDR1 MNHEY and CDR2 SVGEGT. The CDR3 runs to 13 residues. In nucleotides, the CDR3 is TGTGCCAGCAGCCTACCGGGAGGGTACGAGCAGTACTTC. Its protein product is CASSLPGGYEQYF.

The chain employs TRBV6-5 and TRBJ2-7; the match to TRBD1 covers 10 bases. This CDR3 has 15 amino acids. V trimming: 6 bases; J trimming: 2 bases; junction bases outside the gene matches: 7. CDR1 MNHEY and CDR2 SVGAGI come from the germline V gene. In DNA form, the CDR3 reads TGTGCCAGCAGGGCCGGGACAGGGGTAACCTACGAGCAGTACTTC. It codes for CASRAGTGVTYEQYF.

The DNA of the CDR3 is TGTGCCTGGACTATGGACACGAACACTGAAGCTTTCTTT. This translates into CAWTMDTNTEAFF. The chain recombines TRBV30 with TRBJ1-1; D is possibly TRBD1 (5 bases). CDR1 GTSNPN and CDR2 SVGIG come from the germline V gene (reference sequence). The V and J ends lost 4 bases and 1 base respectively, with 10 bases between them. CDR3 size: 13 residues.

The chain couples TRBV3-1 (or the pseudogene TRBV3-2) to TRBJ2-7, with D possibly matching TRBD1 (6 bases). This CDR3 spans 16 amino acids. The germline gives CDR1 LGHDT, CDR2 YNNKEL (reference sequence). Trimming took 4 bases from V and 0 from J, leaving 16 bases between them. This chain's CDR3 is CASSLFAGTPSYEQYF. CDR3 DNA: TGTGCCAGCAGCCTATTCGCCGGGACACCCTCCTACGAGCAGTACTTC.